What follows describes a single TCR beta chain. This entry comes from a study of blood T cell repertoires in COVID-19. Study overall: Some COVID-19 samples were acute and others convalescent; all came from the United States, Italy and Spain. T cells, B-cell-depleted T cells, or PBMCs supplied cDNA or gDNA.

After removal of 5 bases from V and 1 base from J, the junction contained 3 bases not matched to a gene. CDR3 length: 16 residues. Germline CDR1 and CDR2: SGHAT and FQNNGV. As processed by the authors: Amplification from reference gene primers served as the basis for estimated nucleated cell counts. Assay used: immunoSEQ multiplex PCR; TCRdb lists only in-frame clones, some missing. For V, J and clone size, that table is used; D and trimming come from the DNA. The sample includes about 160,000 clones, over 70% of them seen just once. Sequenced sample: peripheral blood. The chain couples TRBV11-2 to TRBJ2-1; TRBD2 matches 12 bases. The clonotype was recovered from a woman at least 80 years old with active or convalescent COVID-19. CDR3 DNA: TGTGCCAGCAGCCCGACTAGCGGGGGTTCCTACAATGAGCAGTTCTTC. As protein: CASSPTSGGSYNEQFF.